Sequencing of this TCR beta chain was carried out in a study of T cell responses to AZD1222 COVID-19 vaccine. Whole-study findings and limits: Donors, mostly white British, included more females; clonal diversity was possibly underestimated.

Remarks on this clone: Its antigen is still unknown.

Assay used: immunoSEQ multiplex PCR; TCRdb lists only in-frame clones, some missing. The table has about 67,000 clones, 84% seen once. V gave up 7 bases and J gave up 7 bases; unmatched junction bases: 9. CDR3 size: 16 residues. CDR1 and CDR2 (germline): MDHEN, SYDVKM. The source is an adult in good health. J is TRBJ2-3 and V is TRBV28; 15 bases fit TRBD2. The specimen comprised peripheral blood, sampled on day 0 of AZD1222 vaccination. CDR3 region: CASTRRGTSGRNTQYF. DNA of the CDR3: TGTGCCAGCACCAGAAGGGGGACTAGCGGGAGGAATACGCAGTATTTT.